This T cell receptor beta chain was found in a study of blood T cell repertoires in COVID-19. V dropped 3 bases and J dropped 2 bases, with 10 bases sitting between them. The CDR3 runs 14 residues. CDR1 and CDR2 (germline): SEHNR, FQNEAQ (reference sequence). Profiled with immunoSEQ multiplex PCR; TCRdb holds only in-frame clones, not every one. This sample has under 250,000 clones; over 60% occur once, and the top ten carry around 5.4%. The rearrangement joins TRBV7-9 to TRBJ2-5; D perhaps matches TRBD2 (6 bases). Material: peripheral blood. The TCR was taken from a woman aged 70-85 years with acute or convalescent COVID-19. CDR3 sequence reads: CASSFWREQETQYF. In nucleotides, the CDR3 is TGTGCCAGCAGCTTTTGGAGGGAGCAAGAGACCCAGTACTTC. Complete variable domain (other parts from reference TRBV7-9 and TRBJ2-5): DTGVSQNPRHKITKRGQNVTFRCDPISEHNRLYWYRQTLGQGPEFLTYFQNEAQLEKSRLLSDRFSAERPKGSFSTLEIQRTEQGDSAMYLCASSFWREQETQYFGPGTRLLVL.